These 19 T cell receptor beta chains came from one sample sequenced in a study of cytomegalovirus exposure and HLA in healthy donors. The PCR had 60 Vbeta and 13 Jbeta primers. This table comes from immunoSEQ multiplex PCR, and its TCRdb copy is limited to in-frame clones, with some not included. The data hold around 180,000 clones, with about four fifths observed a single time. The source material was PBMCs. These receptor sequences come from a man aged 18 to 35 in good health and CMV-seronegative.

V is TRBV7-9 and J is TRBJ2-3, with D unresolved. The CDR3 sequence is 13 residues long. CDR1 is SEHNR, CDR2 FQNEAQ, per germline (reference sequence). Between the trimmed V and J ends, which lost 1 base and 4 bases, there was a span of 6 bases. The CDR3 DNA reads as TGTGCCAGCAGCTTAGTAACTTCAGATACGCAGTATTTT. This gives the protein CASSLVTSDTQYF.

This chain joins TRBV5-1 and TRBJ2-1; 14 bases are a match to TRBD2. Trimming removed 5 bases from V and 3 bases from J; junction bases left unmatched: 7. The CDR3 totals 17 residues. The germline gives CDR1 SGHRS, CDR2 YFSETQ. For the CDR3, the DNA is TGCGCCAGCAGTCCCGGAGGGACTAGCGGGAGCTACAATGAGCAGTTCTTC. Translation: CASSPGGTSGSYNEQFF.

V is TRBV10-3 and J is TRBJ2-5, with D perhaps TRBD1 (6 bases). Trimming removed 4 bases at V and 5 bases at J, with 14 bases between. CDR3 size: 14 residues. CDR1 ENHRY and CDR2 SYGVKD come from the germline V gene. CDR3: CAISGATGPETQYF. The DNA for the CDR3 is TGTGCCATCAGTGGGGCCACAGGGCCGGAGACCCAGTACTTC.

This clone was recorded once. J is TRBJ2-7 and V is TRBV28, with D perhaps matching TRBD2 (7 bases). Between the trimmed V and J ends, which lost 1 base and 2 bases, there was a span of 15 bases. The length of the CDR3 is 16 residues. The germline V gene encodes CDR1 MDHEN and CDR2 SYDVKM. The CDR3 coding sequence is TGTGCCAGCAGTTTATCCCGGGGGGCCTTAACCTACGAGCAGTACTTC. Its translation is CASSLSRGALTYEQYF.

The chain has TRBV7-9 and TRBJ2-5, with D tentatively TRBD2 (5 bases). Deletions cut 4 bases from V and 9 bases from J, with 9 bases between. The CDR3 is 11 amino acids. Germline values: CDR1 SEHNR, CDR2 FQNEAQ (reference sequence). CDR3 sequence (DNA): TGTGCCAGCAGCTGGACCGGGGCCCAGTACTTC. This sequence encodes CASSWTGAQYF.

The chain links TRBV6-6 to TRBJ1-1; D not certain. V lost 6 bases to trimming and J lost 8 bases, with 16 bases between them. From germline, CDR1 is MNHNY and CDR2 SVGAGI (reference sequence). The CDR3 spans 13 residues. The CDR3 loop reads CASSPGLGTEAFF. The DNA for the CDR3 is TGTGCCAGCAGCCCCGGCCTAGGAACCGAAGCTTTCTTT.

The chain couples TRBV10-1 to TRBJ2-3; 9 bases line up with TRBD2. Germline values: CDR1 WNHNN, CDR2 SYGVQD (reference sequence). The V and J ends lost 6 bases and 4 bases, in that order; junction bases with no gene match: 5. This CDR3 region has 14 residues. The CDR3 DNA is TGCGCCAGCAGAGCCGGGACTAGCCCAGATACGCAGTATTTT. Its translation is CASRAGTSPDTQYF.

This clone was recorded once. The V gene is TRBV7-2, the J gene TRBJ2-7, with D possibly TRBD2 on 6 matching bases. The length of the CDR3 is 15 residues. V shed 1 base and J shed 2 bases, with 12 bases lying between them. Germline loops: CDR1 SGHTA, CDR2 FQGNSA. CDR3 DNA: TGTGCCAGCAGCTTAGAGGAGGGATCCACCTACGAGCAGTACTTC. This sequence encodes CASSLEEGSTYEQYF.

The V call is TRBV9, the J call TRBJ1-1; D gene ambiguous. V was clipped by 4 bases and J by 0 bases, with 7 bases between them. The germline V gene has CDR1 SGDLS and CDR2 YYNGEE. The CDR3 contains 13 residues. The CDR3 region has the DNA TGTGCCAGCAGCCCGAGCCTGAACACTGAAGCTTTCTTT. Its translation is CASSPSLNTEAFF.

The chain combines TRBV28 with TRBJ2-7; weak D call: TRBD2 (5 bases). V was cut by 1 base and J by 2 bases, with 6 bases left in between. The germline V gene has CDR1 MDHEN and CDR2 SYDVKM. CDR3 length: 13 residues. The CDR3 DNA is TGTGCCAGCAGTTTATCCGGGGCCTACGAGCAGTACTTC. It translates to CASSLSGAYEQYF.

This chain connects TRBV7-9 to TRBJ1-1; maybe TRBD1 (6 bases). V was clipped by 1 base and J by 0 bases, with 12 bases between them. The CDR3 extends over 16 amino acids. Looked up from germline, CDR1 is SEHNR and CDR2 is FQNEAQ (reference sequence). The CDR3 sequence is CASSLGGLGMNTEAFF. CDR3 nucleotide sequence: TGTGCCAGCAGCTTAGGGGGGCTCGGGATGAACACTGAAGCTTTCTTT.

The chain joins TRBV18 to TRBJ2-1; D is unclear. V was pared by 5 bases and J by 0 bases, with 8 bases between. CDR3 length: 14 amino acids. Germline V gene sequence: CDR1 KGHSH, CDR2 LQKENI. CDR3 coding DNA: TGTGCCAGCTCAGTCACCAGCTCCTACAATGAGCAGTTCTTC. Translating it yields CASSVTSSYNEQFF.

The CDR3 region is CASSIGTGEGYTF. CDR3 bases: TGTGCCAGTAGTATAGGAACGGGAGAGGGCTACACCTTC. This chain connects TRBV19 to TRBJ1-2, with D unclear. Trimming took 1 base from V and 8 from J, leaving 11 bases between them. Germline V lookup: CDR1 LNHDA, CDR2 SQIVND (reference sequence). There are 13 residues in the CDR3.

The chain combines TRBV25-1 with TRBJ2-1, with 9 positions matching TRBD2. This CDR3 is built from 16 residues. The germline gives CDR1 MGHDK, CDR2 SYGVNS. With 4 bases clipped from V and 1 base from J, the junction kept 5 bases outside the gene matches. In DNA form, the CDR3 reads TGTGCCAGCAGTGGGGCCCTAGCGGGGTCCTACAATGAGCAGTTCTTC. Amino acids: CASSGALAGSYNEQFF.

This clone was detected once. The chain joins TRBV18 to TRBJ2-1; 7 positions match TRBD1. The V gene end was trimmed by 6 bases and the J gene end by 9 bases; junction bases not matched to a gene: 8. The CDR3 is made up of 13 amino acids. CDR1 and CDR2 from the germline V gene are KGHSH and LQKENI. The CDR3 spells CASSRTGWGEQFF. CDR3 coding DNA: TGTGCCAGCTCGCGGACAGGTTGGGGTGAGCAGTTCTTC.

The chain joins TRBV9 to TRBJ1-4, with no clear D. The germline V and J ends were trimmed by 3 bases and 0 bases, with 9 bases remaining between them. Germline CDR1 SGDLS, CDR2 YYNGEE. The CDR3 has 15 amino acids. For the CDR3, the DNA is TGTGCCAGCAGCGAAAGTCCAGCAACTAATGAAAAACTGTTTTTT. Amino acids: CASSESPATNEKLFF.

The rearrangement joins TRBV28 to TRBJ1-4; a weak D match, TRBD1 (5 bases). Germline V gene lookup returns CDR1 MDHEN and CDR2 SYDVKM. CDR3 length: 13 residues. The CDR3 bases are TGTGTCACCAGGGAGGGGCTTAATGAAAAACTGTTTTTT. It is translated as CVTREGLNEKLFF.

This chain connects TRBV5-8 to TRBJ1-4, with D perhaps matching TRBD1 (5 bases). The CDR3 length is 15 residues. Trimming cost V 4 bases and J 3 bases, with 13 bases left between them. The germline CDR1 and CDR2 sequences are SGHTS and YDEGEE. CDR3 region: CASSLPRAANEKLFF. The CDR3 nucleotides are TGTGCCAGCAGCCTCCCCAGGGCAGCTAATGAAAAACTGTTTTTT.

The gene calls are TRBV27 and TRBJ2-1; D gene uncertain. The CDR3 is 13 residues long. Germline CDR1 and CDR2: MNHEY and SMNVEV (reference sequence). The V gene lost 6 bases and the J gene lost 7 bases, with 13 bases spanning the gap. DNA for the CDR3: TGTGCCAGCAGCGGTCGCGCGTCGAATGAGCAGTTCTTC. It encodes CASSGRASNEQFF.